The clone carrying this T cell receptor beta chain was seen more than once but under ten times. Its specificity is not known. Since all of the isolated RNA was reverse transcribed, expressed TCRB transcripts were what got sequenced. The assay was immunoSEQ multiplex PCR, and TCRdb's table has in-frame clones only and misses some. The sample consists of tens of thousands of clones, 65% to 70% of them appearing once. These data belong to a study of beta chain features in type 1 diabetes. Turning to the study itself: Patients looked much like healthy donors when it came to age, gender and cell yields. Study observations and caveats: The similarity of naive, central memory and Treg TCRB repertoires appeared greater among patients than among healthy donors. More deletions and fewer insertions at VDJ junctions were found in patients with type 1 diabetes. TCRB CDR3s were moderately but significantly shorter in Type 1 diabetes patients in all four CD4+ subsets.

Donors underwent one heparinised blood draw, 95 to 150 mL on average. Sequencing was carried out using Tregs from blood. This receptor was obtained from a man aged 25-45 years with type 1 diabetes. Some clones in this sample may be carry-over from other donors' samples.

CDR3 loop: CASSLTGITDTQYF. DNA for the CDR3: TGCGCCAGCAGCTTGACAGGGATCACAGATACGCAGTATTTT. This rearrangement joins TRBV5-1 to TRBJ2-3; D is possibly TRBD1 (6 bases). Between the trimmed V and J ends, which lost 1 base and 2 bases, there was a span of 8 bases. This CDR3 is built from 14 residues. CDR1 SGHRS and CDR2 YFSETQ come from the germline V gene.